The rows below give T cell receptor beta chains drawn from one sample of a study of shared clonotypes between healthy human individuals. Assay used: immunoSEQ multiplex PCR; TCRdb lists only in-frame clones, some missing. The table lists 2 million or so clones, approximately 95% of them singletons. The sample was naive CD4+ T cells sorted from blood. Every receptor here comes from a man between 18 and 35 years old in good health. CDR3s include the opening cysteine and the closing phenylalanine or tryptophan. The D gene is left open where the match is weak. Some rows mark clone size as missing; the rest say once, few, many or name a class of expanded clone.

cdr3_aa: CASSNLRASSYEQYF
cdr3_nt: TGTGCCAGCAGCAACCTGAGGGCAAGCTCCTACGAGCAGTACTTC
d_call: NA
v_call: TRBV7-9
clone_size: NA
j_call: TRBJ2-7

cdr3_aa: CASSQVDRVETQYF
cdr3_nt: TGCGCCAGCAGCCAAGTCGACAGGGTCGAGACCCAGTACTTC
d_call: TRBD1
v_call: TRBV4-1
clone_size: NA
j_call: TRBJ2-5

cdr3_aa: CASRRSQGIYEQYF
cdr3_nt: TGTGCCAGCAGACGTTCACAGGGTATCTACGAGCAGTACTTC
d_call: NA
v_call: TRBV6-5
clone_size: NA
j_call: TRBJ2-7

cdr3_aa: CASRNRGETQYF
cdr3_nt: TGTGCCAGCAGGAACAGGGGGGAGACCCAGTACTTC
d_call: TRBD1
v_call: TRBV7-2
clone_size: NA
j_call: TRBJ2-5

cdr3_aa: CASRPPGVMTYEQYF
cdr3_nt: TGTGCCAGCAGACCTCCGGGGGTTATGACCTACGAGCAGTACTTC
d_call: NA
v_call: TRBV6-6
clone_size: NA
j_call: TRBJ2-7

cdr3_aa: CASSIRSTGGSNEQFF
cdr3_nt: TGTGCCAGTAGTATTAGGTCCACGGGAGGGAGCAATGAGCAGTTCTTC
d_call: TRBD2
v_call: TRBV19
clone_size: NA
j_call: TRBJ2-1

cdr3_aa: CASSISGLTDNEQFF
cdr3_nt: TGTGCCAGTAGTATAAGCGGACTTACCGACAATGAGCAGTTCTTC
d_call: NA
v_call: TRBV19
clone_size: NA
j_call: TRBJ2-1

cdr3_aa: CASSHARTADNYGYTF
cdr3_nt: TGTGCCAGCAGCCACGCCCGGACAGCGGATAACTATGGCTACACCTTC
d_call: NA
v_call: TRBV13
clone_size: NA
j_call: TRBJ1-2

cdr3_aa: CASSRSGGGPKNIQYF
cdr3_nt: TGTGCCAGCAGCCGTTCAGGGGGTGGGCCCAAAAACATTCAGTACTTC
d_call: TRBD1
v_call: TRBV5-4
clone_size: NA
j_call: TRBJ2-4

cdr3_aa: CSVEWGTSGNTIYF
cdr3_nt: TGCAGCGTTGAATGGGGCACCTCTGGAAACACCATATATTTT
d_call: NA
v_call: TRBV29-1
clone_size: once
j_call: TRBJ1-3

cdr3_aa: CAISGQGSGYTF
cdr3_nt: TGTGCCATCAGTGGACAGGGAAGCGGCTACACCTTC
d_call: TRBD1
v_call: TRBV10-3
clone_size: once
j_call: TRBJ1-2

cdr3_aa: CASSLVGAGANVLTF
cdr3_nt: TGTGCCAGCAGCTTAGTAGGAGCTGGGGCCAACGTCCTGACTTTC
d_call: NA
v_call: TRBV7-9
clone_size: NA
j_call: TRBJ2-6

cdr3_aa: CASSFPGQGQETQYF
cdr3_nt: TGTGCCAGCAGTTTCCCCGGACAGGGACAAGAGACCCAGTACTTC
d_call: TRBD1
v_call: TRBV6-5
clone_size: NA
j_call: TRBJ2-5

cdr3_aa: CASSEASYSGERGYQPQHF
cdr3_nt: TGTGCCAGCAGTGAAGCGTCCTATTCAGGGGAGAGAGGTTATCAGCCCCAGCATTTT
d_call: NA
v_call: TRBV6-1
clone_size: once
j_call: TRBJ1-5

cdr3_aa: CASSLSPASTDTQYF
cdr3_nt: TGTGCCAGCAGCTTATCCCCTGCTAGCACAGATACGCAGTATTTT
d_call: NA
v_call: TRBV7-2
clone_size: NA
j_call: TRBJ2-3

cdr3_aa: CASSLEGRLNTEAFF
cdr3_nt: TGTGCCAGCAGCTTAGAGGGACGGTTGAACACTGAAGCTTTCTTT
d_call: NA
v_call: TRBV11-2
clone_size: NA
j_call: TRBJ1-1